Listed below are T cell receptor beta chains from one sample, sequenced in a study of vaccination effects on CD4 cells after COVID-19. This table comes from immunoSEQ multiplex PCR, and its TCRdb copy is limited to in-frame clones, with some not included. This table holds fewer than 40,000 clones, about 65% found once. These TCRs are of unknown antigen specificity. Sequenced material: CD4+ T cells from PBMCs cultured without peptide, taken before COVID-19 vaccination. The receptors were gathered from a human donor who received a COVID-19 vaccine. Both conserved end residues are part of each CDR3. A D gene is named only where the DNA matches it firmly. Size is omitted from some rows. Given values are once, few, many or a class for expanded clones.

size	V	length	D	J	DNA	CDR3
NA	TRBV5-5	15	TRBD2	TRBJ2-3	TGTGCCAGCAGCTTGAGGGGACTAGCGGGAGGTTGGCAGTATTTT	CASSLRGLAGGWQYF
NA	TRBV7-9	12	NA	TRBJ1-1	TGTGCCAGCAGCTCAATGAACACTGAAGCTTTCTTT	CASSSMNTEAFF
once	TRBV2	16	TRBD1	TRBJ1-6	TGTGCCAGCCGGGACCAGGGACAGGGGTATAATTCACCCCTCCACTTT	CASRDQGQGYNSPLHF
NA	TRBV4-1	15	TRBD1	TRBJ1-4	TGCGCCAGCAGCAAAGGGACAGGGGGGAATGAAAAACTGTTTTTT	CASSKGTGGNEKLFF
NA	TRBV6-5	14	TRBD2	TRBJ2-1	TGTGCCAGCAGTAGGGCGGGGGACTACAATGAGCAGTTCTTC	CASSRAGDYNEQFF
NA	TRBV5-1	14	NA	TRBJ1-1	TGCGCCAGCAGCTTTTTAGGAGAACGAACTGAAGCTTTCTTT	CASSFLGERTEAFF
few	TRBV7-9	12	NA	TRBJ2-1	TGTGCCAGCAGCGCGCAGAGTAATGAGCAGTTCTTC	CASSAQSNEQFF
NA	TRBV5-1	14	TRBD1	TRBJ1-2	TGCGCCAGCAGCCTCCCGGGACAGACCTATGGCTACACCTTC	CASSLPGQTYGYTF
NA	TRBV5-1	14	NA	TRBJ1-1	TGCGCCAGCAGCTTGGAGGGACCGAACACTGAAGCTTTCTTT	CASSLEGPNTEAFF
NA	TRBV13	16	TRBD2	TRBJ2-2	TGTGCCAGCAGCTTTCCCAGCGGGAAGAACACCGGGGAGCTGTTTTTT	CASSFPSGKNTGELFF
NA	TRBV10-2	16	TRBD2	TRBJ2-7	TGCGCCAGCAGTGAGCCCGGGGGGGCCACCTCCTACGAGCAGTACTTC	CASSEPGGATSYEQYF
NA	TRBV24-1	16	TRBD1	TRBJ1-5	TGTGCCACCAGTGACTCGGGACAGGGTACGTACCAGCCCCAGCATTTT	CATSDSGQGTYQPQHF
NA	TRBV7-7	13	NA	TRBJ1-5	TGTGCCAGCAGCTTAGATATCTTTCAGCCCCAGCATTTT	CASSLDIFQPQHF
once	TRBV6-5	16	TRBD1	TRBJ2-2	TGTGCCAGCAGTTACCTCGGGACAGCCAACACCGGGGAGCTGTTTTTT	CASSYLGTANTGELFF
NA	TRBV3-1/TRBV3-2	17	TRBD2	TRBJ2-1	TGTGCCAGCAGCCAAGAAGCCACTAGCGGGAGCTACAATGAGCAGTTCTTC	CASSQEATSGSYNEQFF
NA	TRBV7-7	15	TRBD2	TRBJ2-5	TGTGCCAGCAGCACTGGGCGGGGGGCAAAAGAGACCCAGTACTTC	CASSTGRGAKETQYF
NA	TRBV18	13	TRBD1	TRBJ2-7	TGTGCCAGCTCACAACAGGGGGCGGGCGAGCAGTACTTC	CASSQQGAGEQYF
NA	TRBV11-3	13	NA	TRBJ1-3	TGTGCCAGCAGCTTAGGCGGAGGAAACACCATATATTTT	CASSLGGGNTIYF
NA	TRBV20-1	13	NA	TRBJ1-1	TGCAGTGCTAGTACGGTTACGAACACTGAAGCTTTCTTT	CSASTVTNTEAFF
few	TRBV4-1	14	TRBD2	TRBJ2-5	TGCGCCAGCAGCCAAGATACTAGCGGGTTGACCCAGTACTTC	CASSQDTSGLTQYF
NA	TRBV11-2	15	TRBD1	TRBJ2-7	TGTGCCAGCAGACTGGGACAGGGAAATAACTACGAGCAGTACTTC	CASRLGQGNNYEQYF
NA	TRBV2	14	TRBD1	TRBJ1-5	TGTGCCAGCAGGGGGGACAGGGGGGCACAGCCCCAGCATTTT	CASRGDRGAQPQHF
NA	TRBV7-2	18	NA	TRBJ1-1	TGTGCCAGCAGCGACCCCGAGGCGGGTCTATTCATGAACACTGAAGCTTTCTTT	CASSDPEAGLFMNTEAFF
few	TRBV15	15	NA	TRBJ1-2	TGTGCCACCAGCAGAGATGGGGGTCCCTTCGGTGGCTACACCTTC	CATSRDGGPFGGYTF
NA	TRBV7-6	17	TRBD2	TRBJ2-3	TGTGCCAGCAGCCCGTCCTTCTCTAGCGGAGGCACAGATACGCAGTATTTT	CASSPSFSSGGTDTQYF
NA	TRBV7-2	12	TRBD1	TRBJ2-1	TGTGCCGGGGGACAGGGGGTCCGTGAGCAGTTCTTC	CAGGQGVREQFF
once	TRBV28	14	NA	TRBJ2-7	TGTGCCAGCAGAGACGACATGTTGGCCTACGAGCAGTACTTC	CASRDDMLAYEQYF
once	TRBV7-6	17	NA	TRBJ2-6	TGTGCCAGCAGTCCCCCAGGACCGATCTCTGGGGCCAACGTCCTGACTTTC	CASSPPGPISGANVLTF
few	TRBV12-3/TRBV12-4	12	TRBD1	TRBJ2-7	TGTGCCAGCGGGCAGGGGGCTTGGGAGCAGTACTTC	CASGQGAWEQYF
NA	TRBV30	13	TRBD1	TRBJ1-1	TGTGCCTGGGATAGACAGGGGAGGACTGAAGCTTTCTTT	CAWDRQGRTEAFF
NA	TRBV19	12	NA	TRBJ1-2	TGTGCCAGTAGTGCAGACAGGTATCGCTACACCTTC	CASSADRYRYTF
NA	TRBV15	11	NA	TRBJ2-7	TGTGCCACCACCGGAGCCTACGAGCAGTACTTC	CATTGAYEQYF
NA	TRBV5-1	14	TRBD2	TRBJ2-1	TGCGCCAGCAGCCCCCTGAGCGGGAGTGATGAGCAGTTCTTC	CASSPLSGSDEQFF
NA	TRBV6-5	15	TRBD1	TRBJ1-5	TGTGCCAGCAGGGCCGGGACAGGGATGGAGCAGCCCCAGCATTTT	CASRAGTGMEQPQHF
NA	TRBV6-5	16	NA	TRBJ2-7	TGTGCCAGCAGTTACGCCTCGGAGGGACCGTCCTACGAGCAGTACTTC	CASSYASEGPSYEQYF
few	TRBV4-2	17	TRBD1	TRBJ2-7	TGTGCCAGCAGCCAAGAACAGGGGGCGGGAGTTCCCTACGAGCAGTACTTC	CASSQEQGAGVPYEQYF
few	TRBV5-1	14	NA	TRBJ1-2	TGCGCCAGCAGCTTTCACAGGGAATCGGTTGGCTACACCTTC	CASSFHRESVGYTF
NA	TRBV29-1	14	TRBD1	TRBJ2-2	TGCAGCGTCGTCAGGGGGACGAACACCGGGGAGCTGTTTTTT	CSVVRGTNTGELFF
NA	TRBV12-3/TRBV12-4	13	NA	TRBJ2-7	TGTGCCAGCAGTCTTGACAGGACAGCCCATGAGTACTTC	CASSLDRTAHEYF
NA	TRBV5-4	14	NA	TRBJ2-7	TGTGCCAGCAGCCCTCCGGACGGAAGCTACGAGCAGTACTTC	CASSPPDGSYEQYF
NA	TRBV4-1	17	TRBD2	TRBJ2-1	TGCGCCAGCAGCCCATTGCTAGCGGGAGGTTCTAGGGATGAGCAGTTCTTC	CASSPLLAGGSRDEQFF